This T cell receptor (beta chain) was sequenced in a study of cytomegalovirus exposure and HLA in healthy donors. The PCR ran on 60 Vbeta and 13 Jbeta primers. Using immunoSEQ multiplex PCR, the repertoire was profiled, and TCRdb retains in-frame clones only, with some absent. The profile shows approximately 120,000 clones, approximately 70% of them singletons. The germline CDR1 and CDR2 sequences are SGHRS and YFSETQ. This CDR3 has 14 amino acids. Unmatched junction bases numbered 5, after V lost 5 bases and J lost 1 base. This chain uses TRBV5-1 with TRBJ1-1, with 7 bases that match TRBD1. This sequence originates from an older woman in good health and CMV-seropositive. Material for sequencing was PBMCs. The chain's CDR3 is CASRRTGPNTEAFF. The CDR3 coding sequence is TGCGCCAGCAGGCGGACAGGCCCGAACACTGAAGCTTTCTTT.